The entry below gives a single TCR beta chain sequence along with its context. The antigen remains undetermined. The record originates from a study of T cell responses to AZD1222 COVID-19 vaccine. The study, taken as a whole, reports: Clonal diversity was possibly underestimated; the donors were predominantly white British and more often female. Spike-specific TCRs gained breadth and depth after people received two AZD1222 doses.

This CDR3 is 15 amino acids long. The germline V gene has CDR1 WNHNN and CDR2 SYGVQD (reference sequence). The ends were cut back, 3 bases at V and 2 bases at J, with 12 bases in the middle. Sequencing was performed with immunoSEQ multiplex PCR; in TCRdb, only in-frame clones are kept and a portion is missing. Altogether some 30,000 clones are present, just over 90% being singletons, with the ten largest covering 35% to 50%. The material was peripheral blood, obtained on day 0 of AZD1222 vaccination. This chain joins TRBV10-1 and TRBJ2-3; D is unresolved. The receptor was derived from an adult in good health. The CDR3 bases are TGCGCCAGCAGTGATCGGGCAATTCCCACAGATACGCAGTATTTT. It translates to CASSDRAIPTDTQYF.